The clone carrying this T cell receptor (beta chain) has only a few counts. This sample stems from a study of immune cell composition in non-small cell lung cancer. Sequenced by immunoSEQ multiplex PCR; TCRdb stores in-frame clones only, minus some. The table shows about 9,000 clones, with under 80% occurring only once. This clonotype was sampled from a human donor with non-small cell lung cancer. The sequencing sample was made of lung tumor tissue.

CDR3 DNA: TGCGCCAGCAGCCTTGACACAAACACCGGGGAGCTGTTTTTT. As protein: CASSLDTNTGELFF. V gene TRBV5-1 combines with J gene TRBJ2-2; D uncertain. Germline assignment: CDR1 SGHRS and CDR2 YFSETQ. This CDR3 is built from 14 residues. Trimming took 4 bases from V and 2 from J, leaving 9 bases between them.